Following are 5 T cell receptor beta chains from one sample sequenced in a study of OX40 agonist ivuxolimab in advanced cancers. Clones were read by immunoSEQ multiplex PCR, and TCRdb kept only the in-frame ones, dropping some. The repertoire holds 40,000 to 60,000 clones, with 80% to 90% as singletons. The source material was CD4+ or CD8+ T cells sorted from blood, sampled in a trial of the OX40 agonist ivuxolimab. These TCRs come from an adult with an advanced solid tumor such as melanoma, head and neck, liver or kidney cancer.

The chain uses TRBV7-9 and TRBJ2-3; TRBD2 matches 8 bases. V trimming: 2 bases; J trimming: 3 bases; junction bases outside the gene matches: 4. CDR3 length equals 15 residues. Germline assignment: CDR1 SEHNR and CDR2 FQNEAQ (reference sequence). The CDR3 is CASSLTSGSTDTQYF. For the CDR3, the DNA is TGTGCCAGCAGCTTAACTAGCGGTAGTACAGATACGCAGTATTTT.

This chain connects TRBV29-1 to TRBJ1-1; D possibly corresponds to TRBD1 (6 bases). This CDR3 is 12 amino acids long. Trimming pared 7 bases from V and 2 bases from J, leaving 11 bases between. Germline-derived CDR1 and CDR2 are SQVTM and ANQGSEA. Written as DNA, the CDR3 is TGCAGCGCCGGACAGCAAAACACTGAAGCTTTCTTT. It yields the protein CSAGQQNTEAFF.

The V gene is TRBV10-2, the J gene TRBJ1-2; D is perhaps TRBD1 (5 bases). Germline CDR1 WSHSY, CDR2 SAAADI. V lost 4 bases, J lost 7 bases, and 19 bases lay in between. This CDR3 is built from 15 residues. The chain's CDR3 is CASSGDYAPRRGYTF. The CDR3 bases are TGCGCCAGCAGTGGGGACTACGCCCCGAGACGTGGCTACACCTTC.

The chain has TRBV10-3 and TRBJ2-6, with D possibly matching TRBD1 (7 bases). The CDR3 has 16 residues. V was pared by 4 bases and J by 2 bases, with 12 bases between. Per germline, CDR1 ENHRY and CDR2 SYGVKD. DNA for the CDR3: TGTGCCATCAGTGGACAGGGAGGCCCTGGGGCCAACGTCCTGACTTTC. The encoded protein is CAISGQGGPGANVLTF.

V gene TRBV18 combines with J gene TRBJ2-2; TRBD1 is a possible D gene (6 bases). Germline V CDR1 and CDR2: KGHSH, LQKENI. The CDR3 contains 19 residues. Trimming took 1 base from V and 4 from J, leaving 22 bases between them. The CDR3 loop is CASSPRLGATPAGTGELFF. In DNA, the CDR3 is TGTGCCAGCTCACCACGTCTGGGGGCAACTCCGGCAGGCACCGGGGAGCTGTTTTTT.